This T cell receptor beta chain is from a study of blood T cell repertoires in COVID-19. Only in-frame clones appear in the TCRdb table, and some are missing; sequencing was by immunoSEQ multiplex PCR. The sample lists 380,000 or so clones, around 89% occurring once. Germline V gene lookup returns CDR1 MDHEN and CDR2 SYDVKM. This CDR3 spans 15 amino acids. V was shortened by 1 base and J by 9 bases, with 13 bases between the two germline ends. The chain joins TRBV28 to TRBJ1-6, with a possible D match to TRBD1 (6 bases). Sequencing was done on a sample of peripheral blood. The TCR comes from a man in his forties with acute or convalescent COVID-19. The CDR3 protein is CASSLYDRLGSPLHF. In DNA, the CDR3 is TGTGCCAGCAGTTTATACGACAGGTTAGGTTCACCCCTCCACTTT.